This T cell receptor (beta chain) comes out of a study of glioma-infiltrating T cells after dendritic cell vaccination. The PCR used 60 V beta and 13 J beta primers. TCRdb's table, derived via immunoSEQ multiplex PCR, lists solely in-frame clones and lacks some. The sample has roughly 60,000 clones, approximately 86% seen once; the top ten hold roughly 12%. Noted time point: after dendritic cell vaccination, including at tumor progression/relapse. Per germline, CDR1 SGHVS and CDR2 FQNEAQ. CDR3 length: 17 amino acids. V was clipped by 2 bases and J by 0 bases, with 17 bases between them. This chain connects TRBV7-8 to TRBJ2-7; no clear D gene. The source was blood, collected after dendritic cell vaccination. The clonotype comes from a human donor with glioblastoma. The DNA of the CDR3 is TGTGCCAGCAGCTTACAGGCCGTAGAACCGAGCTCCTACGAGCAGTACTTC. The encoded protein is CASSLQAVEPSSYEQYF.